This section outlines one T cell receptor (beta chain) sequence together with its context. Its antigen is unidentified. The record originates from a study of cytomegalovirus exposure and HLA in healthy donors. Healthy bone marrow donors formed the donor group. Both 60 Vbeta primers and 13 Jbeta primers went into the PCR. TCRdb's table, derived via immunoSEQ multiplex PCR, lists solely in-frame clones and lacks some. The sample yields 85,000 to 90,000 clones, under 85% seen once. The CDR3 contains 18 residues. Germline V lookup: CDR1 LGHNA, CDR2 YSLEER. The V and J ends lost 1 base and 0 bases, in that order; junction bases with no gene match: 6. Study-level findings and limits: CMV antigen specificity of a few CMV-associated chains was confirmed in vitro.

The clonotype comes from a man aged 25 to 45 in good health and CMV-seronegative. Sequencing used PBMCs. The chain combines TRBV4-3 with TRBJ2-2; TRBD1 matches at 9 bases. This chain's CDR3 is CASSQVTGGGANTGELFF. The CDR3 bases are TGCGCCAGCAGCCAAGTCACAGGGGGCGGAGCGAACACCGGGGAGCTGTTTTTT.